This T cell receptor beta chain was identified in a study of CD8+ T cells in alopecia areata. Germline CDR1 and CDR2: MNHEY and SVGAGI. The CDR3 is 14 residues long. With 2 bases removed from V and 1 base from J, the gap between germline ends came to 6 bases. It was cDNA, reverse transcribed from extracted RNA, that served as the sequencing template. Generated by immunoSEQ multiplex PCR, the TCRdb table keeps only in-frame clones and is missing some. The sample includes fewer than 150,000 clones, roughly 60% of them seen just once. The treatment is: oral pan-JAK inhibitor, 5-10 mg twice daily. The count of this clone is one.

The sample was CD8+ T cells sorted from blood, taken at week 4, from a patient treated with tofacitinib. The receptor was isolated from a human donor with alopecia areata. The chain couples TRBV6-5 to TRBJ1-5, with a weak D call TRBD1 (5 bases). The CDR3 DNA reads as TGTGCCAGCAGTTACCAGGGAAGCAATCAGCCCCAGCATTTT. It codes for CASSYQGSNQPQHF.